The T cell receptor (beta chain) under discussion was sequenced for a study of identical twins. Study-wide results and caveats: Cross-sectional statistical analysis, not tracking of the same donors, underpinned the conclusions. An excess of low generation probability was shown by twin-shared out-of-frame alpha sequences.

The CDR3 is 14 amino acids. The V end lost 5 bases, the J end lost 5 bases, and 16 bases lay between the germline ends. Turning to this clonotype: Its antigen is unidentified.

TCRdb reprocessed the 5' RACE reads via MiXCR and lists one record per CDR3 protein. The sample yields some 190,000 distinct CDR3 sequences, approximately 16% seen once. The data were also submitted as part of a second study, on T cells expressing NK-cell markers.

Sequencing was carried out using CD8+ T cells sorted from blood. The source of this sequence is a woman aged 18-29 years in good health. The V call is TRBV12-3 or TRBV12-4, the J call TRBJ2-7; no clear D gene. The CDR3 nucleotides read TGTGCCAGCAGTCCCCCCAACGGGCTCGACGAGCAGTACTTC. This encodes CASSPPNGLDEQYF.